A selection of T cell receptor beta chains follows, all from one sample in a study of blood T cell repertoires in COVID-19. The repertoire was sequenced with immunoSEQ multiplex PCR; TCRdb's copy has only in-frame clones and lacks some. This sample has about 390,000 clones, with roughly 86% found just once. Sequencing input: peripheral blood. The source of these receptors is an older woman with COVID-19, enrolled during active disease. CDR3s include the opening cysteine and the closing phenylalanine or tryptophan.

length | V | CDR3
15 | TRBV5-4 | CASSFTSGNQETQYF
18 | TRBV4-2 | CASSQAGSSGEGLETQYF
15 | TRBV21-1 | CASSNRPFRIPGYTF
15 | TRBV11-3 | CASSSTGVFGNEQFF
13 | TRBV28 | CANSDRGNYGYTF
13 | TRBV18 | CASSTDRVGEAFF
12 | TRBV29-1 | CSAARGNYGYTF
14 | TRBV9 | CASSSAGQGRGYTF
16 | TRBV19 | CASTGNPAIVIQPQHF
15 | TRBV19 | CASSMTGTPPQILHF
13 | TRBV5-1 | CASRRTGGTEAFF
16 | TRBV18 | CASSPAWTSSTDTQYF
15 | TRBV28 | CASRNRDYQYNEQFF
15 | TRBV5-1 | CASRRGTVRDNEQFF
16 | TRBV7-9 | CASSLGGQGSNQPQHF
17 | TRBV7-2 | CASSLAAGGGTNYGYTF
15 | TRBV15 | CATSSSTGEIRPQHF
13 | TRBV6-6 | CASSYSRDTEAFF
17 | TRBV9 | CASSARPRASSYNEQFF
15 | TRBV5-1 | CASTPLTPSSYEQYF
14 | TRBV18 | CASSPPGRGYGYTF
17 | TRBV24-1 | CATRSGGPLSNTGELFF
15 | TRBV5-1 | CASSFSSGGKNIQYF
14 | TRBV10-3 | CAISGSGGNSPLHF
16 | TRBV4-2 | CASSIRLAGGPDTQYF
14 | TRBV19 | CASRPTGVSGEQYF
14 | TRBV6-5 | CASSPTRGLYEQYF
12 | TRBV30 | CAWERISWQQYF
16 | TRBV7-2 | CASSSQQVNSGNTIYF
14 | TRBV5-4 | CASSAGQGAGEAFF
15 | TRBV6-5 | CASIWTGVHFVEQYF
15 | TRBV7-2 | CASSLASGGPYEQYF
16 | TRBV18 | CASSPGTAQAGYGYTF
17 | TRBV5-8 | CASSPPPGGEHFYEQYF
10 | TRBV29-1 | CSVTLIEQFF
15 | TRBV7-2 | CASSFPQGGSYEQYF
15 | TRBV2 | CASSPGLADRNEQFF
13 | TRBV6-6 | CASRIGGAFEQYF
14 | TRBV6-5 | CASMSLRGLYGYTF
15 | TRBV27 | CASSFWGTGVYEQYF
16 | TRBV3-1/TRBV3-2 | CASSQQQRAGTDTQYF
15 | TRBV3-1/TRBV3-2 | CASSPRTGNSYGYTF
15 | TRBV3-1/TRBV3-2 | CASSRFTTPVYGYTF
13 | TRBV6-5 | CASSSEGNTEAFF
14 | TRBV4-1 | CASSPGHKDQPQHF
14 | TRBV21-1 | CASRGQGASTEAFF
14 | TRBV25-1 | CASSGKTGGLEAFF
13 | TRBV7-2 | CASSFQGPGGYTF
13 | TRBV3-1/TRBV3-2 | CASSQTREGTQYF
15 | TRBV5-1 | CASSRPSGGADTQYF
14 | TRBV5-5 | CASSLGLRVTEAFF
13 | TRBV18 | CASSPGGEWEAFF
16 | TRBV7-2 | CASSLGPTSSGNTIYF
15 | TRBV2 | CASRAQGLVIDEQFF
16 | TRBV19 | CATNPLGGRVNTEAFF